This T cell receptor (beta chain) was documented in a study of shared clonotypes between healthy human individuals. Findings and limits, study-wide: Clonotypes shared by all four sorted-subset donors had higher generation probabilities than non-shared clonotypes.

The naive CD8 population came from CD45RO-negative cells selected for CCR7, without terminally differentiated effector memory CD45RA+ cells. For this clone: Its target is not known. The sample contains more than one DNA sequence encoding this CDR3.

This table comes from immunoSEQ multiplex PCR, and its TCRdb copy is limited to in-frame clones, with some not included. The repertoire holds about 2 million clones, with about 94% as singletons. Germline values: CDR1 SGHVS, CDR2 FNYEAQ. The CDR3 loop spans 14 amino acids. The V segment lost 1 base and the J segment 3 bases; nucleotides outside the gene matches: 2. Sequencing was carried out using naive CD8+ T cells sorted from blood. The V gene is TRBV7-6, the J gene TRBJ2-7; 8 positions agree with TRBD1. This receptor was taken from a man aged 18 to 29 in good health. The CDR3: CASSLEQGGYEQYF. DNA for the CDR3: TGTGCCAGCAGCTTAGAACAGGGGGGCTACGAGCAGTACTTC.